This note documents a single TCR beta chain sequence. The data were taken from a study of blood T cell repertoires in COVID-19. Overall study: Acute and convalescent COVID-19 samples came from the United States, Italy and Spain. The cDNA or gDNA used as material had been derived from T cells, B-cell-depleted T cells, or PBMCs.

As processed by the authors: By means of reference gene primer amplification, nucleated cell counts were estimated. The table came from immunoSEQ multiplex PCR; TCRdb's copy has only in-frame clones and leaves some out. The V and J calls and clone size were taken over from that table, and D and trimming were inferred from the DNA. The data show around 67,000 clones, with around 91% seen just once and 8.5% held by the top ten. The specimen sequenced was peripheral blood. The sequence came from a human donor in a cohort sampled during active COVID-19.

The CDR3 sequence is CASSQESGGAYPDTQYF. CDR3 nucleotides: TGTGCCAGCAGCCAAGAAAGCGGGGGGGCCTACCCAGATACGCAGTATTTT. The chain combines TRBV4-2 with TRBJ2-3, with 10 bases aligning to TRBD2. Per germline, CDR1 LGHNA and CDR2 YNFKEQ. CDR3 length equals 17 residues. Trimming cost V 0 bases and J 4 bases; bases outside gene matches: 7.